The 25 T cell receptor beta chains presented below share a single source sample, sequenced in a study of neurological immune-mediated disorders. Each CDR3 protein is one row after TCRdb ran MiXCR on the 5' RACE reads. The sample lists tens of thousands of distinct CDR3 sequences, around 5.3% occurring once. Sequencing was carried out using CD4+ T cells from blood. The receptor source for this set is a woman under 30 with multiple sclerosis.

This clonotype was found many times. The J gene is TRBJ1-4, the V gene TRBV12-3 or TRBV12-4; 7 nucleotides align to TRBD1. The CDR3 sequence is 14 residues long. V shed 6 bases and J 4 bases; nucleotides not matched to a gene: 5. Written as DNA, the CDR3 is TGTGCCAGCAGATCGGGACAGCTTAATGAAAAACTGTTTTTT. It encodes CASRSGQLNEKLFF.

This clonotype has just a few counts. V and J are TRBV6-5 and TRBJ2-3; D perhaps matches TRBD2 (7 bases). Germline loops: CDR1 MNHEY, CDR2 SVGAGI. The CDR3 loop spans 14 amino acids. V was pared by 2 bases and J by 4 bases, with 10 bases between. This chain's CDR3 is CASSYGEGADTQYF. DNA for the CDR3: TGTGCCAGCAGTTACGGGGAGGGGGCAGATACGCAGTATTTT.

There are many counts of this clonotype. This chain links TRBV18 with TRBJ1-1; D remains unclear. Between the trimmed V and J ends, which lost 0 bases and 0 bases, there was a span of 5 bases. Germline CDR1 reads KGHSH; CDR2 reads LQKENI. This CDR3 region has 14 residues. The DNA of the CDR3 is TGTGCCAGCTCACCACCGTCCCTGAACACTGAAGCTTTCTTT. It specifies CASSPPSLNTEAFF.

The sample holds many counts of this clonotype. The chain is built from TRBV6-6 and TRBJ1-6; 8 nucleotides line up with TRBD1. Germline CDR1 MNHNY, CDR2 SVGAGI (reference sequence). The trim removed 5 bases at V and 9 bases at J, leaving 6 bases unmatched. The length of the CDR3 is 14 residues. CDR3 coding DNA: TGTGCCAGCAGTGTGGGGACAGGTTCTTCACCCCTCCACTTT. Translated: CASSVGTGSSPLHF.

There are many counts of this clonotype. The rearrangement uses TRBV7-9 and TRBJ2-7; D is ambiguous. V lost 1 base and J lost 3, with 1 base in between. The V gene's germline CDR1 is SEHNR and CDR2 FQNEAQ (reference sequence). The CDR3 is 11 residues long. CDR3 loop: CASSLVYEQYF. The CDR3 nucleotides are TGTGCCAGCAGCTTAGTCTACGAGCAGTACTTC. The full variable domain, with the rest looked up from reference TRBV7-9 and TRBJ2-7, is DTGVSQNPRHKITKRGQNVTFRCDPISEHNRLYWYRQTLGQGPEFLTYFQNEAQLEKSRLLSDRFSAERPKGSFSTLEIQRTEQGDSAMYLCASSLVYEQYFGPGTRLTVT.

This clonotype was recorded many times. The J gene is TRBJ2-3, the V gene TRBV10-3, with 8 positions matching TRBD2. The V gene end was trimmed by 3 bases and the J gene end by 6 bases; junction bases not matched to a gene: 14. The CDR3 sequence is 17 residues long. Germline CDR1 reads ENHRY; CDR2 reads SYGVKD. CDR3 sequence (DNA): TGTGCCATCAGTGAAGGAGTTTCTAGCGGGTTTCGGGATACGCAGTATTTT. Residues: CAISEGVSSGFRDTQYF.

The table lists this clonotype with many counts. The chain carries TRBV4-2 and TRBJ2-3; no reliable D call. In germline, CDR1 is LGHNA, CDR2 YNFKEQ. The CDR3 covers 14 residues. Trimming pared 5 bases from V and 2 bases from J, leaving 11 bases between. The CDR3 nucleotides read TGTGCCAGCAGCTCGGATGTTTCCACAGATACGCAGTATTTT. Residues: CASSSDVSTDTQYF.

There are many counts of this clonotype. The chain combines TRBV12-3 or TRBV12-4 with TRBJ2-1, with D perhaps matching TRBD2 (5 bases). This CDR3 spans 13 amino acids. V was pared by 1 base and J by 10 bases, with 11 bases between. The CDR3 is CASSLGVSGEQFF. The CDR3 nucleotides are TGTGCCAGCAGTTTAGGAGTTTCGGGGGAGCAGTTCTTC.

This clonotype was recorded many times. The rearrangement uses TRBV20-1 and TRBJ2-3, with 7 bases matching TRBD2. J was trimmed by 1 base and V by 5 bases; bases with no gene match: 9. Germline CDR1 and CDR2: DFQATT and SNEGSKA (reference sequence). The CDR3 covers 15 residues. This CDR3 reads CSAPPPGGGTDTQYF. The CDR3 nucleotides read TGCAGTGCTCCACCCCCGGGAGGCGGCACAGATACGCAGTATTTT.

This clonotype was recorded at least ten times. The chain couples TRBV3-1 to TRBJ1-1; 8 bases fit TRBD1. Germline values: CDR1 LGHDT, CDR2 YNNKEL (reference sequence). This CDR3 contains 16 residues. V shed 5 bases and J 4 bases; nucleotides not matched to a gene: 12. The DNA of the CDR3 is TGTGCCAGCAGCGGACGCTCTCAGGGGGCGATCACTGAAGCTTTCTTT. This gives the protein CASSGRSQGAITEAFF.

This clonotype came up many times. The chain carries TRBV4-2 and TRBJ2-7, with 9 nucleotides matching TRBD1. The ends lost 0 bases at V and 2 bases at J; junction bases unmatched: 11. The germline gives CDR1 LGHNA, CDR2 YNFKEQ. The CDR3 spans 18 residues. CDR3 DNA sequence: TGTGCCAGCAGCCAAGATATGATTGTACAGGGGGCTACCTACGAGCAGTACTTC. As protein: CASSQDMIVQGATYEQYF.

The CDR3 DNA reads TGTGCCAGCAGCCAAGAAATCGGGGCGGATGGCTACACCTTC. Translation: CASSQEIGADGYTF. V gene TRBV3-1 combines with J gene TRBJ1-2; perhaps TRBD1 as D (5 bases). CDR1 LGHDT and CDR2 YNNKEL come from the germline V gene (reference sequence). This CDR3 is 14 amino acids long. Trimming shortened V by 0 bases and J by 6 bases, and 11 bases separated the two germline ends.

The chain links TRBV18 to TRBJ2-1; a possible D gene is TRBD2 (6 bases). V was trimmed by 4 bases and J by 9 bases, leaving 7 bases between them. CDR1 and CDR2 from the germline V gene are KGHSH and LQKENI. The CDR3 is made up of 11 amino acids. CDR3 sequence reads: CASSLGGEQFF. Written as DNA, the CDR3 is TGTGCCAGCTCACTCGGGGGTGAGCAGTTCTTC.

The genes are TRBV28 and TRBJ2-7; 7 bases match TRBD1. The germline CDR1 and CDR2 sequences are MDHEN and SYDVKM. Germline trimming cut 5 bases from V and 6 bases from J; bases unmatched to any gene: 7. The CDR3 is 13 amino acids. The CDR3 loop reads CASSNRGGVEQYF. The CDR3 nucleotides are TGTGCCAGCAGTAACAGGGGTGGGGTCGAGCAGTACTTC.

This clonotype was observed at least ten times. The DNA for the CDR3 is TGTGCCAGCAGTCCTCCCAGGACAGGGGGCGATGGCTACACCTTC. Translating it yields CASSPPRTGGDGYTF. The chain links TRBV28 to TRBJ1-2; TRBD1 matches at 11 bases. The CDR3 has 15 amino acids. Per the germline V gene, CDR1 is MDHEN and CDR2 is SYDVKM. The junction had 8 bases not matched to a gene; V was cut back by 5 bases and J by 6 bases.

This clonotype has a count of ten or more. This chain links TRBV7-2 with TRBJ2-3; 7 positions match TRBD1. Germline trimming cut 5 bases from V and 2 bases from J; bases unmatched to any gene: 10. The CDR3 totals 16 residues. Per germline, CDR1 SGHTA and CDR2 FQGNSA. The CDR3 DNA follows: TGTGCCAGCAGCCCACCGGGACAGCGATACACAGATACGCAGTATTTT. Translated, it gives CASSPPGQRYTDTQYF. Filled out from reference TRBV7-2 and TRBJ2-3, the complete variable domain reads GAGVSQSPSNKVTEKGKDVELRCDPISGHTALYWYRQSLGQGLEFLIYFQGNSAPDKSGLPSDRFSAERTGGSVSTLTIQRTQQEDSAVYLCASSPPGQRYTDTQYFGPGTRLTVL.

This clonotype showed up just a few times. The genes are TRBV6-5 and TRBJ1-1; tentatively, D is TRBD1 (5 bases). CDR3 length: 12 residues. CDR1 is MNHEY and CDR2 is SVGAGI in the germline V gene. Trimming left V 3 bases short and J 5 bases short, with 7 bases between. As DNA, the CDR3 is TGTGCCAGCAGTTATGGGGGGACTGAAGCTTTCTTT. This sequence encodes CASSYGGTEAFF.

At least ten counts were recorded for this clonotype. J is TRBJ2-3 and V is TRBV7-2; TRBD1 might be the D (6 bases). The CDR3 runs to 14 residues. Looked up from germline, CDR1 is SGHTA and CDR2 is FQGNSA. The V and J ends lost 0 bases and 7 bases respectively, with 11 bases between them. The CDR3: CASSLAGGAHTQYF. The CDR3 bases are TGTGCCAGCAGCTTAGCTGGGGGCGCACATACGCAGTATTTT. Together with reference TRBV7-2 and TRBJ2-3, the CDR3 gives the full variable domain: GAGVSQSPSNKVTEKGKDVELRCDPISGHTALYWYRQSLGQGLEFLIYFQGNSAPDKSGLPSDRFSAERTGGSVSTLTIQRTQQEDSAVYLCASSLAGGAHTQYFGPGTRLTVL.

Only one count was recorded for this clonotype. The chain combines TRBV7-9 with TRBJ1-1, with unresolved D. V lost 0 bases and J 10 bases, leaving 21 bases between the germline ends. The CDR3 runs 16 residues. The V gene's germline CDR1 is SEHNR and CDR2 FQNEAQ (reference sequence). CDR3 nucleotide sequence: TGTGCCAGCAGCTTAGCGGGAAAGGCGGGGTTCGTGGGAGCTTTCTTT. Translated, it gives CASSLAGKAGFVGAFF.

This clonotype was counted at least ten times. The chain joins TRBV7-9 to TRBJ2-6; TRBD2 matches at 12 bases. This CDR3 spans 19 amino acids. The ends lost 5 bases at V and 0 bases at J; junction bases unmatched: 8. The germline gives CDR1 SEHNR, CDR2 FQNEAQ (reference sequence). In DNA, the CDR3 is TGTGCCAGCAGCCCCAGCCTAGCGGGAGGGATCTCTGGGGCCAACGTCCTGACTTTC. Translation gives CASSPSLAGGISGANVLTF.

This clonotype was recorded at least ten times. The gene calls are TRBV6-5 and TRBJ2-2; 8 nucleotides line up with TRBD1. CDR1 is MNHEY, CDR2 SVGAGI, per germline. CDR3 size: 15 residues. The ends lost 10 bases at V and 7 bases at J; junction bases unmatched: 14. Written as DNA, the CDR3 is TGTGCCACCGCAAACTACCAGGGGGCGAGCGGGGAGCTGTTTTTT. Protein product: CATANYQGASGELFF.

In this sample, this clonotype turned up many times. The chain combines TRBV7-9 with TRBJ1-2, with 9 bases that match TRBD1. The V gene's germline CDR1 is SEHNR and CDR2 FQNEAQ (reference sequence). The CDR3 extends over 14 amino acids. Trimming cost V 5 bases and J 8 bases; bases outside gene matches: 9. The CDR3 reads CASSTGTGSGGYTF. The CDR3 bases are TGTGCCAGCAGCACGGGGACAGGGAGTGGCGGCTACACCTTC.

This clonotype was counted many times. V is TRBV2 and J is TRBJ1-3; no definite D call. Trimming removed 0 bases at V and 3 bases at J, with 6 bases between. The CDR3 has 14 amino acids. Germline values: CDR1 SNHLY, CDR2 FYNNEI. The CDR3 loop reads CASSEARFGNTIYF. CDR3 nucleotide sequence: TGTGCCAGCAGTGAAGCGAGGTTTGGAAACACCATATATTTT. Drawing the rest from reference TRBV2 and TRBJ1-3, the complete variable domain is EPEVTQTPSHQVTQMGQEVILRCVPISNHLYFYWYRQILGQKVEFLVSFYNNEISEKSEIFDDQFSVERPDGSNFTLKIRSTKLEDSAMYFCASSEARFGNTIYFGEGSWLTVV.

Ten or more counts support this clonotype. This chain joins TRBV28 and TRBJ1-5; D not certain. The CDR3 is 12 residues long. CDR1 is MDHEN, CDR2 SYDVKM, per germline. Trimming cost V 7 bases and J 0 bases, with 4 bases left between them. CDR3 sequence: CASTFSNQPQHF. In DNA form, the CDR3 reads TGTGCCAGCACATTTAGCAATCAGCCCCAGCATTTT.

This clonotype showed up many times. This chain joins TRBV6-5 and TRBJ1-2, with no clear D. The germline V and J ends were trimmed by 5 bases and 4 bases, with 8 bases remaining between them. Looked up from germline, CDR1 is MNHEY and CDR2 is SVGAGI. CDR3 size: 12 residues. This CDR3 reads CASSPHSYGYTF. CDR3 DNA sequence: TGTGCCAGCAGTCCCCACAGCTATGGCTACACCTTC.